This passage covers 32 T cell receptor beta chains from one sample sequenced in a study of CD8 T cells in Susac syndrome. RNA totalling roughly 0.5 to 1 ug underwent reverse transcription with random hexamers. TCRdb recomputed calls from the immunoSEQ multiplex PCR reads with MiXCR, one row per CDR3 protein. The sample includes around 150,000 distinct CDR3 sequences, roughly 94% seen only once; the top ten take under 0.2%. The specimen was CD8+ T cells from PBMCs. These receptor sequences come from a human donor with Susac syndrome.

This chain joins TRBV27 and TRBJ2-1; D is unclear. V shed 5 bases and J shed 8 bases, with 10 bases lying between them. CDR1 is MNHEY and CDR2 is SMNVEV in the germline V gene (reference sequence). The CDR3 totals 12 residues. For the CDR3, the DNA is TGTGCCAGCAGTCCCGACCGGTATGAGCAGTTCTTC. Its protein product is CASSPDRYEQFF.

V usage is TRBV30 and J usage is TRBJ2-7; the D is unclear. CDR1 and CDR2 (germline): GTSNPN, SVGIG (reference sequence). V was cut by 3 bases and J by 0 bases, with 12 bases left in between. CDR3 length: 14 residues. The CDR3, as DNA: TGTGCCTGGAGCCCAGAGTCCAGCTCCTACGAGCAGTACTTC. Protein product: CAWSPESSSYEQYF.

The rearrangement uses TRBV2 and TRBJ2-7; D not resolved. The CDR3 has 12 amino acids. The ends were cut back, 4 bases at V and 5 bases at J, with 9 bases in the middle. Germline-derived CDR1 and CDR2 are SNHLY and FYNNEI. CDR3 protein: CASSVSWDEQYF. CDR3 sequence (DNA): TGTGCCAGCAGTGTGTCTTGGGACGAGCAGTACTTC.

The rearrangement links TRBV27 to TRBJ2-7; maybe TRBD2 (6 bases). V lost 2 bases and J 1 base, leaving 9 bases between the germline ends. Germline CDR1 MNHEY, CDR2 SMNVEV (reference sequence). There are 14 residues in the CDR3. Here the CDR3 reads CASSLAAGSYEQYF. CDR3 in DNA: TGTGCCAGCAGTTTAGCCGCGGGATCCTACGAGCAGTACTTC.

The chain uses TRBV7-8 and TRBJ2-3; TRBD1 matches 9 bases. CDR1 SGHVS and CDR2 FQNEAQ come from the germline V gene. The CDR3 sequence is 17 residues long. After removal of 2 bases from V and 3 bases from J, the junction contained 9 bases not matched to a gene. The CDR3 loop is CASSLWAGQGGTDTQYF. CDR3 DNA sequence: TGTGCCAGCAGCTTATGGGCGGGACAGGGAGGTACAGATACGCAGTATTTT.

V and J are TRBV20-1 and TRBJ1-5; 9 bases align to TRBD1. CDR1 is DFQATT, CDR2 SNEGSKA, per germline (reference sequence). The CDR3 runs 15 residues. With 5 bases clipped from V and 7 bases from J, the junction kept 12 bases outside the gene matches. The CDR3, as DNA: TGCAGTGCTCGCCGGACAGGGGAAATTGGCCAGCCCCAGCATTTT. It encodes CSARRTGEIGQPQHF.

This chain connects TRBV13 to TRBJ2-7; the D call may be TRBD1 or TRBD2 (5 bases each). CDR1 and CDR2 (germline): PRHDT, FYEKMQ (reference sequence). V lost 4 bases to trimming and J lost 1 base, with 11 bases between them. The CDR3 contains 14 residues. CDR3 bases: TGTGCCAGCAGCTCGGGACGCCCTTCCTACGAGCAGTACTTC. Translation: CASSSGRPSYEQYF.

The V and J genes are TRBV21-1 and TRBJ2-4; the table calls TRBD1, which could not be checked here. TRBV21-1 is a recognized pseudogene. This CDR3 region has 18 residues. CDR3 nucleotide sequence: TGTGCCAGCAGCAAAGGCAGAGACAGAGTACTAGCCAAAAACATTCAGTACTTC. It encodes CASSKGRDRVLAKNIQYF.

A single count supports this clonotype. This sequence joins TRBV6-5 and TRBJ1-1; 8 bases match TRBD1. J was trimmed by 5 bases and V by 7 bases; bases with no gene match: 9. CDR3 length equals 14 residues. The germline V gene encodes CDR1 MNHEY and CDR2 SVGAGI. This CDR3 is CASTSDRVTTEAFF. The CDR3 DNA sequence: TGTGCCAGCACTTCGGACAGGGTGACGACTGAAGCTTTCTTT.

The chain is built from TRBV20-1 and TRBJ2-1, with 15 bases identical to TRBD2. Germline CDR1 is DFQATT and CDR2 is SNEGSKA (reference sequence). Trimming removed 6 bases from V and 9 bases from J; junction bases left unmatched: 6. CDR3 length: 14 amino acids. CDR3 in amino acids: CSAPGLAGGSEQFF. Written as DNA, the CDR3 is TGCAGTGCCCCGGGACTAGCGGGAGGAAGTGAGCAGTTCTTC.

The CDR3 here is CASSQEGWGEQYF. CDR3 coding DNA: TGCGCCAGCAGCCAAGAGGGTTGGGGCGAGCAGTACTTC. The rearrangement joins TRBV4-1 to TRBJ2-7; D unclear. V dropped 0 bases and J dropped 6 bases, with 9 bases sitting between them. Germline loops: CDR1 MGHRA, CDR2 YSYEKL. This CDR3 is built from 13 residues.

The gene calls are TRBV4-1 and TRBJ1-5; unclear D gene. Trimming shortened V by 1 base and J by 7 bases, and 14 bases separated the two germline ends. CDR3 size: 15 residues. Germline V gene lookup returns CDR1 MGHRA and CDR2 YSYEKL. The CDR3 DNA is TGCGCCAGCAGCCAAGCGGATCCCCGGAGGCAGCCCCAGCATTTT. Amino acid sequence: CASSQADPRRQPQHF.

This clonotype occurred once. The chain joins TRBV30 to TRBJ2-7; perhaps TRBD2 as D (6 bases). Trimming shortened V by 3 bases and J by 2 bases, and 17 bases separated the two germline ends. The CDR3 is made up of 15 amino acids. CDR1 and CDR2 from the germline V gene are GTSNPN and SVGIG (reference sequence). The CDR3 nucleotides are TGTGCCTGGAGCGTTAAATTAGCGGTCCCCTACGAGCAGTACTTC. Translated: CAWSVKLAVPYEQYF. The full variable domain, rest sourced from reference TRBV30 and TRBJ2-7, is SQTIHQWPATLVQPVGSPLSLECTVEGTSNPNLYWYRQAAGRGLQLLFYSVGIGQISSEVPQNLSASRPQDRQFILSSKKLLLSDSGFYLCAWSVKLAVPYEQYFGPGTRLTVT.

The gene calls are TRBV9 and TRBJ2-7; 9 nucleotides align to TRBD2. V shed 6 bases and J 6 bases; nucleotides not matched to a gene: 4. CDR3 size: 12 residues. Germline CDR1 SGDLS, CDR2 YYNGEE. The DNA for the CDR3 is TGTGCCAGCACAGCGGGAGGAGGCGAGCAGTACTTC. Protein sequence: CASTAGGGEQYF.

The CDR3 reads CASIPTRGLADYNEQFF. The CDR3 bases are TGTGCCAGCATCCCTACCAGGGGGCTAGCAGATTACAATGAGCAGTTCTTC. The V gene is TRBV27, the J gene TRBJ2-1; 8 positions match TRBD1. With 7 bases clipped from V and 4 bases from J, the junction kept 15 bases outside the gene matches. CDR3 length: 17 residues. CDR1 and CDR2 (germline): MNHEY, SMNVEV (reference sequence).

V and J are TRBV12-3 or TRBV12-4 and TRBJ1-2, with D tentatively TRBD1 (6 bases). This CDR3 region has 12 residues. V was pared by 8 bases and J by 7 bases, with 14 bases between. CDR3 region: CASAPGGAGYTF. The CDR3 DNA is TGTGCCAGCGCGCCTGGGGGGGCTGGCTACACCTTC.

V usage is TRBV4-1 and J usage is TRBJ2-1; D may correspond to TRBD1 or TRBD2 (6 bases each). The CDR3 runs to 18 residues. V was shortened by 3 bases and J by 5 bases, with 23 bases between the two germline ends. Per germline, CDR1 MGHRA and CDR2 YSYEKL. The CDR3, as DNA: TGCGCCAGCAGCCACCTCGATGCCGCGTATCGGGGGCACAATGAGCAGTTCTTC. Translating it yields CASSHLDAAYRGHNEQFF.

The V call is TRBV7-2, the J call TRBJ2-2; D might be TRBD2 (6 bases). V lost 10 bases and J lost 3, with 15 bases in between. The CDR3 is 14 residues long. Germline V gives CDR1 SGHTA, CDR2 FQGNSA. CDR3 residues: CATNPGTYTGELFF. The CDR3 DNA reads TGTGCCACCAACCCAGGGACTTACACCGGGGAGCTGTTTTTT.

This clonotype showed up just once. The rearrangement links TRBV27 to TRBJ2-7; 7 bases are a match to TRBD2. The CDR3 is made up of 13 amino acids. Germline lookup yields CDR1 MNHEY and CDR2 SMNVEV (reference sequence). Losses at the gene ends were 5 bases for V and 3 bases for J; bases not matched to a gene: 4. CDR3 sequence: CASSPGGDYEQYF. CDR3 nucleotide sequence: TGTGCCAGCAGTCCGGGGGGAGACTACGAGCAGTACTTC.

The CDR3 protein is CASSYEDRAGTGELFF. In DNA, the CDR3 is TGTGCCAGCAGTTACGAAGACAGGGCGGGCACCGGGGAGCTGTTTTTT. This chain links TRBV6-5 with TRBJ2-2, with 7 bases matching TRBD1. V trimming: 2 bases; J trimming: 4 bases; junction bases outside the gene matches: 7. CDR1 and CDR2 (germline): MNHEY, SVGAGI. The CDR3 totals 16 residues.

This chain joins TRBV28 and TRBJ2-2; D ambiguous. CDR1 is MDHEN and CDR2 is SYDVKM in the germline V gene. The CDR3 loop spans 15 amino acids. The ends were cut back, 3 bases at V and 0 bases at J, with 8 bases in the middle. The CDR3 region has the DNA TGTGCCAGCAGTTTCACCTGGGCGAACACCGGGGAGCTGTTTTTT. As protein: CASSFTWANTGELFF.

The chain couples TRBV6-5 to TRBJ2-4; a possible D gene is TRBD2 (5 bases). Trimming took off 3 bases at V and 3 bases at J, with 18 bases between the two ends. The CDR3 covers 17 residues. The germline V gene encodes CDR1 MNHEY and CDR2 SVGAGI. CDR3 sequence reads: CASSYDPTRSDKNIQYF. The CDR3 nucleotides are TGTGCCAGCAGTTATGACCCTACTAGGTCGGACAAAAACATTCAGTACTTC.

The chain is built from TRBV4-1 and TRBJ2-3; D may be TRBD2 (5 bases). Trimming shortened V by 4 bases and J by 3 bases, and 17 bases separated the two germline ends. The length of the CDR3 is 16 residues. Germline V gene data show CDR1 as MGHRA and CDR2 as YSYEKL. This CDR3 is CASSPLVGDETDTQYF. The CDR3 bases are TGCGCCAGCAGCCCTTTGGTGGGAGACGAAACAGATACGCAGTATTTT.

This chain uses TRBV18 with TRBJ2-1, with D perhaps being TRBD1 or TRBD2 (5 bases each). This CDR3 comprises 15 residues. Germline-derived CDR1 and CDR2 are KGHSH and LQKENI. V was trimmed by 5 bases and J by 7 bases, leaving 18 bases between them. CDR3 nucleotides: TGTGCCAGCTCATCGCAGGGTACGGGGTTGAATGAGCAGTTCTTC. Translated: CASSSQGTGLNEQFF.

The chain combines TRBV5-1 with TRBJ2-2, with D possibly being TRBD2 (5 bases). The V gene lost 0 bases and the J gene lost 7 bases, with 10 bases spanning the gap. This CDR3 is 14 amino acids long. Germline values: CDR1 SGHRS, CDR2 YFSETQ. CDR3 protein: CASSLGLAGGELFF. As DNA, the CDR3 is TGCGCCAGCAGCTTGGGGCTAGCTGGCGGGGAGCTGTTTTTT.

The rearrangement uses TRBV24-1 and TRBJ1-5; D gene unclear. Germline V gene data show CDR1 as KGHDR and CDR2 as SFDVKD. The CDR3 totals 13 residues. Trimming cost V 4 bases and J 7 bases, with 10 bases left between them. The CDR3 coding sequence is TGTGCCACCAGTGAGTCCACGGGCCAGCCCCAGCATTTT. Translated: CATSESTGQPQHF.

This clonotype was counted only a few times. The CDR3: CSAEVTSYEQYF. The DNA for the CDR3 is TGCAGTGCGGAGGTTACTAGCTACGAGCAGTACTTC. The chain employs TRBV20-1 and TRBJ2-7; D is perhaps TRBD2 (5 bases). V was cut by 6 bases and J by 3 bases, with 12 bases left in between. Germline CDR1 and CDR2: DFQATT and SNEGSKA (reference sequence). This CDR3 is 12 amino acids long.

The genes are TRBV6-1 and TRBJ1-1; no definite D call. CDR3 length equals 15 residues. CDR1 is MNHNS, CDR2 SASEGT, per germline. The V gene lost 4 bases and the J gene lost 1 base, with 13 bases spanning the gap. This CDR3 is CASSVMTNKNTEAFF. The CDR3 DNA follows: TGTGCCAGCAGTGTCATGACGAACAAGAACACTGAAGCTTTCTTT.

The V gene is TRBV6-5, the J gene TRBJ2-7; D gene uncertain. V lost 5 bases to trimming and J lost 5 bases, with 7 bases between them. The CDR3 consists of 11 residues. The germline V gene encodes CDR1 MNHEY and CDR2 SVGAGI. The CDR3, as DNA: TGTGCCAGCAGTAACATTAACGAGCAGTACTTC. This codes for CASSNINEQYF.

The chain employs TRBV20-1 and TRBJ1-5; 7 nucleotides match TRBD1. With V trimmed by 0 bases and J by 6 bases, 8 bases remained unmatched. Germline lookup yields CDR1 DFQATT and CDR2 SNEGSKA (reference sequence). CDR3 length equals 15 residues. The CDR3 DNA reads as TGCAGTGCTAGAGATTCCACAGGGGCGGGTCAGCCCCAGCATTTT. Encoded protein: CSARDSTGAGQPQHF.

The chain couples TRBV4-1 to TRBJ2-3; a possible D gene is TRBD2 (5 bases). The germline gives CDR1 MGHRA, CDR2 YSYEKL. The ends were cut back, 7 bases at V and 2 bases at J, with 13 bases in the middle. This CDR3 comprises 14 residues. The CDR3 reads CASTPTTHTDTQYF. The CDR3 DNA is TGCGCCAGCACCCCGACTACCCACACAGATACGCAGTATTTT.

The V and J genes are TRBV20-1 and TRBJ2-1; D gene uncertain. The CDR3 runs to 12 residues. Germline V gene sequence: CDR1 DFQATT, CDR2 SNEGSKA (reference sequence). With 6 bases removed from V and 4 bases from J, the gap between germline ends came to 10 bases. The CDR3 nucleotides are TGCAGTGCGCCAGTGGGTTACAATGAGCAGTTCTTC. Protein product: CSAPVGYNEQFF.